These 8 T cell receptor beta chains were all obtained from the same sample, sequenced in a study of TIL therapy for anti-PD-1-resistant metastatic lung cancer. Time point reported: pre-treatment sample, taken before nivolumab and TIL therapy. Most excised metastases sampled were pleural nodules or supraclavicular lymph nodes. Sequencing used immunoSEQ v3. Assay used: immunoSEQ multiplex PCR; TCRdb lists only in-frame clones, some missing. The sample holds approximately 97,000 clones, less than 70% seen once. The specimen was tumor tissue, collected at baseline. Source of these receptors: a person between 25 and 80 years old with non-small cell lung cancer.

The rearrangement joins TRBV2 to TRBJ2-5; 7 bases map to TRBD2. V was clipped by 6 bases and J by 5 bases; unmatched bases: 9. Germline lookup yields CDR1 SNHLY and CDR2 FYNNEI. The CDR3 length is 14 residues. The CDR3 here is CASSSDTGGETQYF. CDR3 in DNA: TGTGCCAGCAGCTCGGATACGGGGGGTGAGACCCAGTACTTC.

Only a few counts were recorded for this clone. The V call is TRBV5-8, the J call TRBJ1-6; D remains unclear. The CDR3 extends over 15 amino acids. The germline V gene has CDR1 SGHTS and CDR2 YDEGEE. Trimming left V 2 bases short and J 11 bases short, with 17 bases between. CDR3 DNA: TGTGCCAGCAGCTTAGCCGGGGAGGGTCGACCACCCCTCCACTTT. Its protein product is CASSLAGEGRPPLHF.

V gene TRBV10-2 combines with J gene TRBJ1-5; a weak D match, TRBD1 (6 bases). Trimming left V 6 bases short and J 2 bases short, with 14 bases between. Germline V lookup: CDR1 WSHSY, CDR2 SAAADI. The CDR3 is 15 amino acids. This CDR3 reads CASRQNRVGNQPQHF. The CDR3 DNA sequence: TGCGCCAGCAGACAAAACAGGGTTGGCAATCAGCCCCAGCATTTT.

This clone was seen just once. V usage is TRBV6-5 and J usage is TRBJ2-1; D may be TRBD1 (6 bases). This CDR3 has 13 amino acids. V was pared by 6 bases and J by 2 bases, with 8 bases between. Germline CDR1 reads MNHEY; CDR2 reads SVGAGI. The CDR3 DNA reads as TGTGCCAGCAGGTACAGGGCCTACAATGAGCAGTTCTTC. Its protein product is CASRYRAYNEQFF.

The J gene is TRBJ2-7, the V gene TRBV6-6; tentative D call: TRBD1 (6 bases). The V gene lost 6 bases and the J gene lost 4 bases, with 19 bases spanning the gap. The CDR3 spans 15 residues. Germline CDR1 is MNHNY and CDR2 is SVGAGI (reference sequence). In DNA form, the CDR3 reads TGTGCCAGCAGCAGACAAACAGGGAAGGGATACGAGCAGTACTTC. Protein: CASSRQTGKGYEQYF.

This clone was counted many times. This sequence joins TRBV9 and TRBJ2-2, with TRBD2 matching over 7 bases. V gave up 4 bases and J gave up 6 bases; unmatched junction bases: 9. Germline loops: CDR1 SGDLS, CDR2 YYNGEE. This CDR3 comprises 15 residues. CDR3: CASSPRGKEAGELFF. The CDR3 nucleotides are TGTGCCAGCAGCCCGCGGGGGAAGGAGGCCGGGGAGCTGTTTTTT.

The genes are TRBV10-3 and TRBJ2-3, with D possibly TRBD1 on 8 matching bases. Trimming cost V 7 bases and J 4 bases, with 18 bases left between them. CDR1 is ENHRY and CDR2 is SYGVKD in the germline V gene. This CDR3 has 15 amino acids. The CDR3 bases are TGTGCCATCACTACGGACAGGGAGGGCGCAGATACGCAGTATTTT. Translation: CAITTDREGADTQYF.

The genes are TRBV6-5 and TRBJ1-5; D uncertain. Trimming left V 10 bases short and J 0 bases short, with 16 bases between. CDR3 size: 15 residues. Germline CDR1 MNHEY, CDR2 SVGAGI. The CDR3 sequence: CATRPHEDSNQPQHF. The CDR3 nucleotides are TGTGCCACACGCCCCCATGAGGATAGCAATCAGCCCCAGCATTTT.